This T cell receptor (beta chain) was recorded in a study of control samples from healthy donors and cancer patients (dated by TCRdb to 2018 to 2020). Counted from cysteine to phenylalanine, this CDR3 has 18 amino acids. The only DNA kept is the CDR3, 54 bases in frame from the first base. Based on the germline V gene, the CDR1 and CDR2 sequences are SGHRS and YFSETQ. V has 4 bases trimmed and J has 2 bases trimmed; junction bases matching no gene number 17. Concerning this clone: Its target antigen remains unknown. Base qualities are not at hand, and no much larger clone is one base apart.

Libraries were constructed by the immunoSEQ multiplex PCR assay. As stored in TCRdb, this immuneACCESS dataset retains in-frame rearrangements with V and J assigned. A fraction of the clones does not appear; measured against another copy, unresolved V genes explain less than half of the discrepancy, and the remainder lacks a known reason. For this sample the table gives under 140,000 clones, of which more than 75% were detected only once. The ten largest clones add up to around 3.5% of the sample. The TCR sequence derives from a woman aged 55-69 years with lung cancer. This receptor chain uses TRBV5-1 and TRBJ2-5; TRBD2 lines up with 7 middle nucleotides. The specimen was PBMCs. The bases read TGCGCCAGCAGCCGAAGAACTAAAACCGGACTAGATCAAGAGACCCAGTACTTC. Its product reads: CASSRRTKTGLDQETQYF.